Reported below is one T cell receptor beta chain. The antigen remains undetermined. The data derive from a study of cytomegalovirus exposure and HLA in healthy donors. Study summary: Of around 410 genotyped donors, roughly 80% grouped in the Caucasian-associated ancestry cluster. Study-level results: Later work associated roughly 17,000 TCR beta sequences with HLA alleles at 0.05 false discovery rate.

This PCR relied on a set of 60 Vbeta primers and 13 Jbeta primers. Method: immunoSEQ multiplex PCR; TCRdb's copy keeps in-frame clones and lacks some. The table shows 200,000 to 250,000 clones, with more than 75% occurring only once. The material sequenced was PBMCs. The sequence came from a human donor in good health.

The CDR3 loop is CASSAYPGDTEAFF. The CDR3 nucleotides are TGTGCCAGTAGTGCCTATCCAGGGGACACTGAAGCTTTCTTT. This chain links TRBV19 with TRBJ1-1, with D perhaps TRBD1 (6 bases). Germline V CDR1 and CDR2: LNHDA, SQIVND (reference sequence). The V end was cut by 5 bases, the J end by 3 bases, with 13 bases between. This CDR3 is built from 14 residues.